The T cell receptor beta chain under discussion was sequenced for a study of blood T cells in healthy people across ages. Study-wide points: Per million T cells, the diversity of TCR beta decreased roughly linearly as age advanced.

This clonotype has ten or more counts. Its cognate antigen is unknown. PCR was performed a second time for roughly 6 to 12 cycles using a sample-barcoded 5' primer and a J-beta primer mix. In TCRdb, the 5' RACE reads were re-called with MiXCR into one record per CDR3 protein. The sample holds approximately 810,000 distinct CDR3 sequences, 29% seen once. Source material: blood. The clonotype comes from an elderly woman in good health.

The CDR3 sequence: CASRNKGQGTDTQYF. Written as DNA, the CDR3 is TGTGCCAGCAGAAATAAAGGACAGGGAACAGATACGCAGTATTTT. The chain combines TRBV6-5 with TRBJ2-3; 8 bases fit TRBD1. This CDR3 contains 15 residues. Losses at the gene ends were 6 bases for V and 3 bases for J; bases not matched to a gene: 8. CDR1 is MNHEY and CDR2 is SVGAGI in the germline V gene.